The 17 T cell receptor beta chains listed next were all sequenced from one sample in a study of monozygotic twins with inflammatory bowel disease. TCRdb derives one entry per CDR3 protein from the 5' RACE reads, leaving out DNA. This table lists approximately 420,000 distinct CDR3 sequences. The specimen sequenced was blood. These receptors all stem from a human donor with ulcerative colitis or Crohn's disease, or a healthy co-twin of an affected twin (not recorded which).

The chain is built from TRBV20-1 and TRBJ1-5; lacking DNA, the TRBD1 call made by TCRdb goes unchecked. Germline V gene sequence: CDR1 DFQATT, CDR2 SNEGSKA (reference sequence). The length of the CDR3 is 16 residues. CDR3 residues: CSAPRAGTGLDQPQHF.

The V gene is TRBV7-2, the J gene TRBJ2-1; TCRdb reports TRBD1, a call that lacks DNA to check it against. CDR1 is SGHTA, CDR2 FQGNSA, per germline. The length of the CDR3 is 15 residues. The CDR3 here is CASSLIRRGYNEQFF.

This rearrangement joins TRBV20-1 to TRBJ2-3; TCRdb gives TRBD1 as the D gene, but with no DNA this cannot be confirmed. CDR1 DFQATT and CDR2 SNEGSKA come from the germline V gene (reference sequence). CDR3 length equals 14 residues. CDR3 sequence: CSAIRTGITDTQYF.

This sequence joins TRBV28 and TRBJ2-7; checking the TCRdb D call of TRBD1 is not possible without DNA. The CDR3 sequence is 14 residues long. Germline lookup yields CDR1 MDHEN and CDR2 SYDVKM. CDR3: CASTPPRGIYEQYF.

This sequence joins TRBV24-1 and TRBJ1-1; no DNA is available, so the TRBD1 call from TCRdb remains unchecked. The V gene's germline CDR1 is KGHDR and CDR2 SFDVKD. The CDR3 spans 14 residues. The CDR3 sequence is CATSDSRGGTEAFF.

V and J are TRBV28 and TRBJ2-1; as DNA is missing, the TRBD2 call by TCRdb cannot be tested. The CDR3 totals 15 residues. Germline lookup yields CDR1 MDHEN and CDR2 SYDVKM. CDR3: CASKVGLAAYNEQFF.

The chain employs TRBV30 and TRBJ1-1; TCRdb's D call of TRBD1 is untestable without DNA. The germline gives CDR1 GTSNPN, CDR2 SVGIG (reference sequence). There are 13 residues in the CDR3. The CDR3 spells CAWSISGATEAFF. Drawing the rest from reference TRBV30 and TRBJ1-1, the complete variable domain is SQTIHQWPATLVQPVGSPLSLECTVEGTSNPNLYWYRQAAGRGLQLLFYSVGIGQISSEVPQNLSASRPQDRQFILSSKKLLLSDSGFYLCAWSISGATEAFFGQGTRLTVV.

The genes are TRBV10-2 and TRBJ2-7. The germline V gene has CDR1 WSHSY and CDR2 SAAADI. The CDR3 runs to 13 residues. The CDR3 protein is CASSEPNTYEQYF.

V usage is TRBV11-3 and J usage is TRBJ2-1. The germline V gene has CDR1 SGHNT and CDR2 YENEEA. This CDR3 has 13 residues. CDR3 region: CASGVGFPHEQFF.

The CDR3 sequence is CASSPGTGVLELFF. V gene TRBV18 combines with J gene TRBJ1-4; TCRdb designates TRBD1, a call that cannot be tested without DNA. The CDR3 runs 14 residues. Germline V gene lookup returns CDR1 KGHSH and CDR2 LQKENI.

V is TRBV27 and J is TRBJ2-7; TCRdb's assignment of TRBD1 cannot be checked, as there is no DNA. Looked up from germline, CDR1 is MNHEY and CDR2 is SMNVEV (reference sequence). The CDR3 consists of 16 residues. CDR3 loop: CASSFIGGDNYYEQYF.

J is TRBJ2-7 and V is TRBV12-3 or TRBV12-4; no DNA is available, so the TRBD1 call from TCRdb remains unchecked. The CDR3 has 11 residues. Here the CDR3 reads CASSLGQGQYF.

The V gene is TRBV5-1, the J gene TRBJ1-3; TCRdb's D gene call, TRBD1, goes unchecked for lack of DNA. Germline assignment: CDR1 SGHRS and CDR2 YFSETQ. CDR3 length: 15 residues. CDR3 amino acids: CASSPRVDSGNTIYF.

This chain links TRBV12-3 or TRBV12-4 with TRBJ2-7; TCRdb's assignment of TRBD1 cannot be checked, as there is no DNA. CDR3 size: 14 residues. The CDR3 sequence is CASSRTGNPYEQYF.

This chain links TRBV7-9 with TRBJ2-4. Per the germline V gene, CDR1 is SEHNR and CDR2 is FQNEAQ (reference sequence). The CDR3 totals 12 residues. CDR3 sequence reads: CASSFPKDIQYF.

V is TRBV12-3 or TRBV12-4 and J is TRBJ2-2. The CDR3 is made up of 14 amino acids. CDR3: CASSFMGNTGELFF.

The chain carries TRBV28 and TRBJ1-3; with no DNA, the TCRdb D assignment of TRBD1 cannot be verified. CDR3 size: 18 residues. Germline V lookup: CDR1 MDHEN, CDR2 SYDVKM. This CDR3 reads CASRDSWGKLSSGNTIYF.